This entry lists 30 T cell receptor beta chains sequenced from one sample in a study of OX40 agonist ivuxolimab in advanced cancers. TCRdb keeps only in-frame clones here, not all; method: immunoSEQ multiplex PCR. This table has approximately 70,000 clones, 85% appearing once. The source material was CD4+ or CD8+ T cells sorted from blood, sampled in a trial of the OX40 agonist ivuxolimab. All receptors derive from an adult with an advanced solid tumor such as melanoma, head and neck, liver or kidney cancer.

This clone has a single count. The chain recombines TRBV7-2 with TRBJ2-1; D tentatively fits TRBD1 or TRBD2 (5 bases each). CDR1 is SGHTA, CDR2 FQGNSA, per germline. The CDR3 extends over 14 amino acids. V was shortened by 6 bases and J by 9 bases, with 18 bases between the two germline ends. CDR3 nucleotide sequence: TGTGCCAGCAGTTTCGGGACCCACCGAGGTGAGCAGTTCTTC. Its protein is CASSFGTHRGEQFF.

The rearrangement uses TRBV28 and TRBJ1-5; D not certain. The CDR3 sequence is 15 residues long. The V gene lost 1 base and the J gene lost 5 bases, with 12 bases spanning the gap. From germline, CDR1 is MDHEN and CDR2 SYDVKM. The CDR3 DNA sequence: TGTGCCAGCAGTTTATTGAGCGTGGCCTATCAGCCCCAGCATTTT. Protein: CASSLLSVAYQPQHF.

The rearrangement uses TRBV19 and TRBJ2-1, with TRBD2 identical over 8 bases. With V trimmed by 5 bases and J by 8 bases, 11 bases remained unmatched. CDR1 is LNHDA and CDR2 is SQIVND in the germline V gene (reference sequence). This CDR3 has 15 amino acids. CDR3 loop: CASSSLAGPGYEQFF. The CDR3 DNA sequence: TGTGCCAGTAGTTCATTAGCGGGACCAGGCTATGAGCAGTTCTTC. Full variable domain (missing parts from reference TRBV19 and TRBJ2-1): DGGITQSPKYLFRKEGQNVTLSCEQNLNHDAMYWYRQDPGQGLRLIYYSQIVNDFQKGDIAEGYSVSREKKESFPLTVTSAQKNPTAFYLCASSSLAGPGYEQFFGPGTRLTVL.

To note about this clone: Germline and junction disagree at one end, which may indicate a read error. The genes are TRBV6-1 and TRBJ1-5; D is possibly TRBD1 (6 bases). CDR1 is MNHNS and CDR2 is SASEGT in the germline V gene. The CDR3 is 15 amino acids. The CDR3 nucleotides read TGTGTCAGCAGTGTTAGGGACATACCCGAAAAGCCCCAGCATTTT. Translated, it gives CVSSVRDIPEKPQHF.

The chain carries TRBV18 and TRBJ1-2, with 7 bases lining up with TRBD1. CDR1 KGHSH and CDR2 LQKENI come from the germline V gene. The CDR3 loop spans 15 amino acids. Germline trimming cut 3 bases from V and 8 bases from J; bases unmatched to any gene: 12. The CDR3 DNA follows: TGTGCCAGCTCACCCGGTCCTGACAGGGTAGCCGGCTACACCTTC. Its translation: CASSPGPDRVAGYTF.

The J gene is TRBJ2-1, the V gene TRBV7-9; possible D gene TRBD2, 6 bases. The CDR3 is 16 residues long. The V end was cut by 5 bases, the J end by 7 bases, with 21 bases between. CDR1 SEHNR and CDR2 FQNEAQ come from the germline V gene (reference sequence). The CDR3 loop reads CASSPLGVGSKNEQFF. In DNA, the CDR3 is TGTGCCAGCAGCCCCTTGGGGGTCGGGAGTAAAAATGAGCAGTTCTTC.

CDR3 region: CASSIPPLDTQYF. Written as DNA, the CDR3 is TGTGCCAGTAGTATCCCCCCACTAGATACGCAGTATTTT. This rearrangement joins TRBV19 to TRBJ2-3; D is unclear. V lost 3 bases to trimming and J lost 5 bases, with 9 bases between them. Germline CDR1 and CDR2: LNHDA and SQIVND (reference sequence). The CDR3 contains 13 residues.

CDR3 DNA: TGCGCCAGCAGCTTGGATGGGAGAGGAAACACCATATATTTT. Translated: CASSLDGRGNTIYF. This chain joins TRBV5-1 and TRBJ1-3; D uncertain. The germline CDR1 and CDR2 sequences are SGHRS and YFSETQ. The CDR3 loop spans 14 amino acids. Trimming took 0 bases from V and 4 from J, leaving 8 bases between them.

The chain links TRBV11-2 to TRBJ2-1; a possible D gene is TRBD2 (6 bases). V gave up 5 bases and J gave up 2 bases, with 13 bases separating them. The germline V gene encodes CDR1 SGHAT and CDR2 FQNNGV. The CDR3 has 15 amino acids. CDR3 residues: CASSLQGGTYNEQFF. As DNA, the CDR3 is TGTGCCAGCAGCCTTCAGGGAGGTACCTACAATGAGCAGTTCTTC.

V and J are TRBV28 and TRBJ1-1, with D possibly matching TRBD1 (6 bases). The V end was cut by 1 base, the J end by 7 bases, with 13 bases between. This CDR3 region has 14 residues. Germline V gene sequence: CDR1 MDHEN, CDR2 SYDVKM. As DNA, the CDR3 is TGTGCCAGCAGTTTATATAACAGGGTCCGTGAAGCTTTCTTT. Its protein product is CASSLYNRVREAFF.

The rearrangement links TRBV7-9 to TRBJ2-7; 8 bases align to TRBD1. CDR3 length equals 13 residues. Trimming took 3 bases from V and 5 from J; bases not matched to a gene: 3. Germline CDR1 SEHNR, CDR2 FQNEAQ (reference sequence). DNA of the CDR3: TGTGCCAGCAGCTTCGACAGGGGCCACGAGCAGTACTTC. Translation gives CASSFDRGHEQYF. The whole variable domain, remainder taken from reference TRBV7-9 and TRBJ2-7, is DTGVSQNPRHKITKRGQNVTFRCDPISEHNRLYWYRQTLGQGPEFLTYFQNEAQLEKSRLLSDRFSAERPKGSFSTLEIQRTEQGDSAMYLCASSFDRGHEQYFGPGTRLTVT.

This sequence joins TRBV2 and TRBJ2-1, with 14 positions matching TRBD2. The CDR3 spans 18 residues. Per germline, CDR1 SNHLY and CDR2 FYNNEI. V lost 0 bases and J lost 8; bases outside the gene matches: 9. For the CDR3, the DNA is TGTGCCAGCAGTGAAGCCGGGACTAGCGGGAGAATGTTCGATGAGCAGTTCTTC. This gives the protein CASSEAGTSGRMFDEQFF.

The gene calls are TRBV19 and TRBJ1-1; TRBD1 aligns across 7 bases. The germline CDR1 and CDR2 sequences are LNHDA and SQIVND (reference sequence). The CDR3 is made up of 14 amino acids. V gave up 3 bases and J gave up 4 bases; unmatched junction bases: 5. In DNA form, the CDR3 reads TGTGCCAGTAGTATGGTACAGGGGAGCACTGAAGCTTTCTTT. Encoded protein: CASSMVQGSTEAFF.

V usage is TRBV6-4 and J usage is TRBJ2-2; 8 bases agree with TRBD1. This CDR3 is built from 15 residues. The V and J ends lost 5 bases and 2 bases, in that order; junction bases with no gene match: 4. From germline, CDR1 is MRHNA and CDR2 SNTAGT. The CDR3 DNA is TGTGCCAGCAGTCCAGGGGGCACTAACACCGGGGAGCTGTTTTTT. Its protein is CASSPGGTNTGELFF.

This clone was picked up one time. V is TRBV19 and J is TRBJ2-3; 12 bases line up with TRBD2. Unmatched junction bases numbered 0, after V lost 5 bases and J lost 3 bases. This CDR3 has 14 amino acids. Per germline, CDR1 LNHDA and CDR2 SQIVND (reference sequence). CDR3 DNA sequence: TGTGCCAGTAGTCTAGCGGGAGGGACAGATACGCAGTATTTT. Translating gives CASSLAGGTDTQYF.

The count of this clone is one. The CDR3 nucleotides read TGCGCCAGCAGCTTGGGGGCAGATTACGAGCAGTACTTC. This gives the protein CASSLGADYEQYF. The gene calls are TRBV5-1 and TRBJ2-7; D not resolved. The V end was cut by 0 bases, the J end by 4 bases, with 8 bases between. Looked up from germline, CDR1 is SGHRS and CDR2 is YFSETQ. The CDR3 covers 13 residues. Full variable domain (remainder filled in from reference TRBV5-1 and TRBJ2-7): KAGVTQTPRYLIKTRGQQVTLSCSPISGHRSVSWYQQTPGQGLQFLFEYFSETQRNKGNFPGRFSGRQFSNSRSEMNVSTLELGDSALYLCASSLGADYEQYFGPGTRLTVT.

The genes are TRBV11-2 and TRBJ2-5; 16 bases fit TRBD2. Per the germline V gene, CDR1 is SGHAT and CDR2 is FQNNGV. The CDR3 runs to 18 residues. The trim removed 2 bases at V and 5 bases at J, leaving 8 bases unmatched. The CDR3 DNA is TGTGCCAGCAGCTTAAGGGGGACTAGCGGGAGGGTAGGCGAGACCCAGTACTTC. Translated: CASSLRGTSGRVGETQYF.

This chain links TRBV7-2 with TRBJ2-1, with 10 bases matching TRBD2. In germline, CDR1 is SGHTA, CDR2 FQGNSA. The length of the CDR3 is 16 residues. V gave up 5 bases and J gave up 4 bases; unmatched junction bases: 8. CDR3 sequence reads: CASSPRILAGYNEQFF. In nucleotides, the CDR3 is TGTGCCAGCAGCCCCCGTATACTAGCGGGATACAATGAGCAGTTCTTC. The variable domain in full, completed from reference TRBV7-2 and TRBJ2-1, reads GAGVSQSPSNKVTEKGKDVELRCDPISGHTALYWYRQSLGQGLEFLIYFQGNSAPDKSGLPSDRFSAERTGGSVSTLTIQRTQQEDSAVYLCASSPRILAGYNEQFFGPGTRLTVL.

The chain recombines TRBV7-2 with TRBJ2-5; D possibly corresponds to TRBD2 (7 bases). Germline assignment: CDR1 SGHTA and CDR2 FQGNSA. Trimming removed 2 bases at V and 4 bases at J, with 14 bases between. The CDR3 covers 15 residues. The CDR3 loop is CASSLRGGGRETQYF. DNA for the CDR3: TGTGCCAGCAGCTTAAGAGGGGGGGGACGAGAGACCCAGTACTTC. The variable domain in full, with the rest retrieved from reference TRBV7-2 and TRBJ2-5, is GAGVSQSPSNKVTEKGKDVELRCDPISGHTALYWYRQSLGQGLEFLIYFQGNSAPDKSGLPSDRFSAERTGGSVSTLTIQRTQQEDSAVYLCASSLRGGGRETQYFGPGTRLLVL.

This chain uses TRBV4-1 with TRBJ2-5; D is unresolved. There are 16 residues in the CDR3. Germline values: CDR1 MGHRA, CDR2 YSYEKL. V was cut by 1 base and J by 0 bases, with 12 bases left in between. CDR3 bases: TGCGCCAGCAGCCAAGGTTTTAGAGAAGACCAAGAGACCCAGTACTTC. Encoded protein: CASSQGFREDQETQYF.

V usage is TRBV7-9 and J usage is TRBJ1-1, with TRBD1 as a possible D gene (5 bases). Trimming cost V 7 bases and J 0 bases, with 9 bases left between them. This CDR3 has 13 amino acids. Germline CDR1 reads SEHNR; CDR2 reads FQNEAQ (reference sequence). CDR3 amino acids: CASTRDLNTEAFF. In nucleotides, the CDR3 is TGTGCCAGCACCCGGGACCTGAACACTGAAGCTTTCTTT.

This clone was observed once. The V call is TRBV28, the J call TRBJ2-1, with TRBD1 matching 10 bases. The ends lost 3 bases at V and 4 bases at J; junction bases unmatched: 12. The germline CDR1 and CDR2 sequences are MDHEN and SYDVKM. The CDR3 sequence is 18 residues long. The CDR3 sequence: CASSLSPGRQGAYNEQFF. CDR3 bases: TGTGCCAGCAGTTTGTCCCCTGGGCGACAGGGGGCATACAATGAGCAGTTCTTC.

The CDR3 nucleotides read TGTGCCAGCAGCACGGGACGAACGAACACTGAAGCTTTCTTT. It specifies CASSTGRTNTEAFF. The V call is TRBV7-9, the J call TRBJ1-1; tentative D call: TRBD1 (5 bases). V lost 5 bases to trimming and J lost 1 base, with 11 bases between them. The CDR3 has 14 amino acids. Germline V gives CDR1 SEHNR, CDR2 FQNEAQ (reference sequence).

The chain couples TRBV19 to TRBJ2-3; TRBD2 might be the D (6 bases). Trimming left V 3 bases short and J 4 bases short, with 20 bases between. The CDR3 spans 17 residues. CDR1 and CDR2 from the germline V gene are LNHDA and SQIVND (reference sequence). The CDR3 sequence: CASSMRGPTLSPDTQYF. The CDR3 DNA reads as TGTGCCAGTAGTATGCGGGGACCTACGCTAAGCCCAGATACGCAGTATTTT.

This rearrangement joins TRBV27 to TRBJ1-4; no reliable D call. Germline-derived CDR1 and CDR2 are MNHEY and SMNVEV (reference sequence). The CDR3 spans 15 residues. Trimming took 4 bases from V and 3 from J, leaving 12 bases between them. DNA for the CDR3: TGTGCCAGCAGTTCCCTACTGATTGCTAATGAAAAACTGTTTTTT. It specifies CASSSLLIANEKLFF.

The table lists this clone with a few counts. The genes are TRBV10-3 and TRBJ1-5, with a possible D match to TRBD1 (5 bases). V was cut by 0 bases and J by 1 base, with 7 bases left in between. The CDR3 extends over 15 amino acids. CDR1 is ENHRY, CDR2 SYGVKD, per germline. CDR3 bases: TGTGCCATCAGTGAGTCGGGGGGAAGCAATCAGCCCCAGCATTTT. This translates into CAISESGGSNQPQHF.

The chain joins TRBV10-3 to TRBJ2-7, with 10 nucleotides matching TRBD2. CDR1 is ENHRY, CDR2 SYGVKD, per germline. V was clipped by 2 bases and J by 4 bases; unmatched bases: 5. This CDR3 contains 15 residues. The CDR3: CAISETSGAGYEQYF. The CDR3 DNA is TGTGCCATCAGTGAGACTAGCGGGGCGGGGTACGAGCAGTACTTC.

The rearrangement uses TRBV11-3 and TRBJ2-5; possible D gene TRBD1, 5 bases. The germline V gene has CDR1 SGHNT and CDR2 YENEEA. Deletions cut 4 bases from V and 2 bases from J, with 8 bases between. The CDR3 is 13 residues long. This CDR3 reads CASSSAGQETQYF. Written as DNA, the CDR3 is TGTGCCAGCAGCTCCGCAGGGCAAGAGACCCAGTACTTC.

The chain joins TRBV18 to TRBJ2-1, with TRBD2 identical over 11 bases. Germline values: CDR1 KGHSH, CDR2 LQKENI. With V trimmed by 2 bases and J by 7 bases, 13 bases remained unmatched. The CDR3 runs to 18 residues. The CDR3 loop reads CASSPGRVAGGPGNEQFF. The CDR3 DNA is TGTGCCAGCTCACCAGGCAGAGTAGCGGGAGGGCCCGGTAATGAGCAGTTCTTC.

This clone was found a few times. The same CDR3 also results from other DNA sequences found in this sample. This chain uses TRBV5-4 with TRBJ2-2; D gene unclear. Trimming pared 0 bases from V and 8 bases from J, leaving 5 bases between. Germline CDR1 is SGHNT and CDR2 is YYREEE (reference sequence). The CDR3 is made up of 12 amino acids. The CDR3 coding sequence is TGTGCCAGCAGCTTGGCAGTGGGGGAGCTGTTTTTT. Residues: CASSLAVGELFF.